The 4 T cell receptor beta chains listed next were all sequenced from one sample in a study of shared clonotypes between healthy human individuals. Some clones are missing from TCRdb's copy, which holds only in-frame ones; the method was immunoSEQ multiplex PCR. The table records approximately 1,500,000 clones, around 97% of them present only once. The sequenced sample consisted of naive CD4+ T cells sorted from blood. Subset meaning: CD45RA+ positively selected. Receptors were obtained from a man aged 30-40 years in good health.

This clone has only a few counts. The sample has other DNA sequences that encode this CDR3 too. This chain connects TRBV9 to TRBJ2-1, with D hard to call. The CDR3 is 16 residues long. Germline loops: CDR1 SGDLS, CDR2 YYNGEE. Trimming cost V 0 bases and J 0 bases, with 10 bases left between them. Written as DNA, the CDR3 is TGTGCCAGCAGCGTAGGAGCCCCGAGCTCCTACAATGAGCAGTTCTTC. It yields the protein CASSVGAPSSYNEQFF.

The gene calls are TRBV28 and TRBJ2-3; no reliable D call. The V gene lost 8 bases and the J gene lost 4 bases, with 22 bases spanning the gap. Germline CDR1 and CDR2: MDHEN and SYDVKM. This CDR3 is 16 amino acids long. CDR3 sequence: CASVNPWGPHPDTQYF. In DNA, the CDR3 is TGTGCCAGCGTTAACCCCTGGGGTCCCCACCCAGATACGCAGTATTTT.

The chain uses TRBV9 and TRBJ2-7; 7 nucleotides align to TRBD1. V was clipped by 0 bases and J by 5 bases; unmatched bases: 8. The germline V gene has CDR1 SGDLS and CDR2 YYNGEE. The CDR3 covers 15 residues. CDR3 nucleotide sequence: TGTGCCAGCAGCGTAGGTGTCAGGGGGTTTAACGAGCAGTACTTC. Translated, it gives CASSVGVRGFNEQYF.

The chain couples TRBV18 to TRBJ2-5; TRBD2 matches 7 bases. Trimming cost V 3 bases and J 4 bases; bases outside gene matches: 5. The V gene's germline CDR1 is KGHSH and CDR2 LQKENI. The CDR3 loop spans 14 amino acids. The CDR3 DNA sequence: TGTGCCAGCTCACCCATGGGGGGGACAGAGACCCAGTACTTC. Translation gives CASSPMGGTETQYF.